One and the same sample provided the 29 T cell receptor beta chains below, sequenced in a study of cytomegalovirus exposure and HLA in healthy donors (dated by TCRdb to the late 2010s). Library method: the immunoSEQ multiplex PCR assay. The multiplex PCR relied on a mix of 60 forward primers for TCR Vbeta segments and 13 reverse primers for TCR Jbeta segments. Sourced from immuneACCESS, this table was stored by TCRdb with only in-frame sequences that have V and J called. A share of the clones is absent; for the studies checked, an unresolved V gene accounts for under half, and the remainder has no known explanation. The sample contains 130,000 or so clones, about 73% of them found a single time. The ten largest clonotypes hold approximately 2% of the sample. The sequenced sample was PBMCs. All receptors come from a woman between 35 and 50 years old in good health and CMV-seropositive.

V usage is TRBV5-1 and J usage is TRBJ2-5, with D perhaps matching TRBD2 (6 bases). V was cut by 4 bases and J by 5 bases, with 18 bases left in between. From germline, CDR1 is SGHRS and CDR2 YFSETQ. CDR3 length: 15 residues. CDR3 region: CASSPGDLMRETQYF. The CDR3 nucleotides are TGCGCCAGCAGCCCGGGGGACCTAATGAGGGAGACCCAGTACTTC.

The V call is TRBV9, the J call TRBJ1-4; tentatively, D is TRBD1 (6 bases). V lost 2 bases to trimming and J lost 6 bases, with 14 bases between them. The CDR3 spans 15 residues. The germline V gene encodes CDR1 SGDLS and CDR2 YYNGEE. As DNA, the CDR3 is TGTGCCAGCAGCGTTTCGGACAGCTTATATGAAAAACTGTTTTTT. Amino acids: CASSVSDSLYEKLFF. Full variable domain (missing parts from reference TRBV9 and TRBJ1-4): DSGVTQTPKHLITATGQRVTLRCSPRSGDLSVYWYQQSLDQGLQFLIQYYNGEERAKGNILERFSAQQFPDLHSELNLSSLELGDSALYFCASSVSDSLYEKLFFGSGTQLSVL.

This chain's CDR3 is CASSRGAGDEQFF. The CDR3 DNA sequence: TGTGCCAGCAGCCGCGGTGCAGGGGATGAGCAGTTCTTC. V is TRBV7-2 and J is TRBJ2-1; weak D call: TRBD1 (6 bases). Germline V gives CDR1 SGHTA, CDR2 FQGNSA. The length of the CDR3 is 13 residues. The germline V and J ends were trimmed by 5 bases and 8 bases, with 13 bases remaining between them.

This clone was seen more than once but under ten times. It is likely a read error, because the conserved phenylalanine at the end of the CDR3 is missing. The DNA is omitted, as the CDR3 cannot be located on it reliably, and the CDR3 follows TCRdb's listing. The chain uses TRBV15 and TRBJ1-2; TRBD1, the table's D call, lacks a check against the DNA. Germline V lookup: CDR1 LNHNV, CDR2 YYDKDF (reference sequence). The CDR3 sequence runs 13 residues, both termini included. The CDR3 here is CATSRDPGTGPFL.

The chain links TRBV28 to TRBJ1-2; D not resolved. V was pared by 4 bases and J by 2 bases, with 14 bases between. CDR3 length: 15 residues. Germline V gives CDR1 MDHEN, CDR2 SYDVKM. The DNA for the CDR3 is TGTGCCAGCAGTTCCTCCGGCAGTAGCAACTATGGCTACACCTTC. It yields the protein CASSSSGSSNYGYTF.

The chain uses TRBV2 and TRBJ2-5, with 8 bases aligning to TRBD1. V gave up 4 bases and J gave up 5 bases; unmatched junction bases: 3. Germline-derived CDR1 and CDR2 are SNHLY and FYNNEI. This CDR3 has 13 residues. CDR3 coding DNA: TGTGCCAGCAGTGGGACAGGGCTGGAGACCCAGTACTTC. It codes for CASSGTGLETQYF. The full variable domain, with the rest looked up from reference TRBV2 and TRBJ2-5, is EPEVTQTPSHQVTQMGQEVILRCVPISNHLYFYWYRQILGQKVEFLVSFYNNEISEKSEIFDDQFSVERPDGSNFTLKIRSTKLEDSAMYFCASSGTGLETQYFGPGTRLLVL.

The chain combines TRBV28 with TRBJ1-2; maybe TRBD1 (5 bases). V shed 6 bases and J shed 5 bases, with 13 bases lying between them. Germline V gene sequence: CDR1 MDHEN, CDR2 SYDVKM. The CDR3 is 13 residues long. The CDR3, as DNA: TGTGCCAGCAGCCCGCGTCACAGGTATGGCTACACCTTC. Amino acids: CASSPRHRYGYTF.

This clone has only a few counts. This sequence joins TRBV28 and TRBJ1-3, with D uncertain. There are 15 residues in the CDR3. Germline V CDR1 and CDR2: MDHEN, SYDVKM. V was pared by 6 bases and J by 0 bases, with 12 bases between. The CDR3 loop is CASRAPNPSGNTIYF. Here the CDR3 DNA reads TGTGCCAGCAGAGCCCCGAACCCCTCTGGAAACACCATATATTTT.

The V and J genes are TRBV5-5 and TRBJ1-2, with D maybe TRBD1 (6 bases). The CDR3 loop spans 14 amino acids. Trimming pared 5 bases from V and 0 bases from J, leaving 11 bases between. From germline, CDR1 is SGHKS and CDR2 YYEKEE (reference sequence). CDR3 DNA: TGTGCCAGCAGTCAGGGGCTAGCTAACTATGGCTACACCTTC. Protein: CASSQGLANYGYTF.

The rearrangement joins TRBV6-1 to TRBJ1-5; tentatively, D is TRBD1 (5 bases). This CDR3 contains 14 residues. The ends were cut back, 5 bases at V and 7 bases at J, with 15 bases in the middle. Looked up from germline, CDR1 is MNHNS and CDR2 is SASEGT. CDR3 nucleotides: TGTGCCAGCAGTTTAGGGGAGGAAGGACAGCCCCAGCATTTT. It is translated as CASSLGEEGQPQHF.

This clone was picked up one time. The V call is TRBV5-1, the J call TRBJ2-6, with no clear D. Germline-derived CDR1 and CDR2 are SGHRS and YFSETQ. The germline V and J ends were trimmed by 4 bases and 0 bases, with 8 bases remaining between them. The CDR3 runs to 15 residues. The CDR3 here is CASSLLPSGANVLTF. The CDR3 nucleotides read TGCGCCAGCAGCCTCCTCCCCTCTGGGGCCAACGTCCTGACTTTC.

This sequence joins TRBV28 and TRBJ1-2; 7 nucleotides agree with TRBD1. From germline, CDR1 is MDHEN and CDR2 SYDVKM. The CDR3 loop spans 15 amino acids. Trimming took 2 bases from V and 4 from J; bases not matched to a gene: 7. The CDR3 here is CASSLEGALGYGYTF. For the CDR3, the DNA is TGTGCCAGCAGTTTAGAGGGGGCGCTTGGCTATGGCTACACCTTC.

This sequence joins TRBV18 and TRBJ2-7; a weak D match, TRBD2 (5 bases). The CDR3 is made up of 13 amino acids. Germline V gene lookup returns CDR1 KGHSH and CDR2 LQKENI. With 5 bases removed from V and 3 bases from J, the gap between germline ends came to 11 bases. The CDR3 spells CASSISSSYEQYF. In DNA form, the CDR3 reads TGTGCCAGCTCAATCTCTAGCAGCTACGAGCAGTACTTC.

In this sample, this clone turned up a few times. The J gene is TRBJ2-2, the V gene TRBV7-2, with D unresolved. Trimming shortened V by 5 bases and J by 3 bases, and 4 bases separated the two germline ends. The CDR3 sequence is 12 residues long. Germline CDR1 and CDR2: SGHTA and FQGNSA. The CDR3 region is CASSIYTGELFF. As DNA, the CDR3 is TGTGCCAGCAGCATATACACCGGGGAGCTGTTTTTT.

This clone appeared a single time. The chain carries TRBV11-1 and TRBJ2-7, with TRBD2 identical over 7 bases. Germline V gene sequence: CDR1 SGHAT, CDR2 FQDESV (reference sequence). The CDR3 totals 15 residues. With V trimmed by 1 base and J by 3 bases, 6 bases remained unmatched. Here the CDR3 DNA reads TGTGCCAGCAGCTTAGGGCCGGGAGGAGGCTACGAGCAGTACTTC. This codes for CASSLGPGGGYEQYF.

J is TRBJ1-6 and V is TRBV5-1, with 10 positions matching TRBD1. Trimming at V came to 5 bases and at J to 9 bases, leaving 5 bases not matched to a gene. The CDR3 is made up of 14 amino acids. Germline assignment: CDR1 SGHRS and CDR2 YFSETQ. The CDR3 loop is CASSPDRGPSPLHF. CDR3 nucleotide sequence: TGCGCCAGCAGTCCTGACAGGGGGCCTTCACCCCTCCACTTT.

The rearrangement joins TRBV28 to TRBJ1-2; tentatively, D is TRBD1 (6 bases). This CDR3 spans 14 amino acids. From germline, CDR1 is MDHEN and CDR2 SYDVKM. V dropped 6 bases and J dropped 7 bases, with 18 bases sitting between them. CDR3 nucleotides: TGTGCCAGCAGGGGGGGGGCGGAGAGTTTTGGCTACACCTTC. Amino acids: CASRGGAESFGYTF.

CDR3 nucleotides: TGCACCAGCAGCCAGGACGGGGACTTCACAGATACGCAGTATTTT. This sequence encodes CTSSQDGDFTDTQYF. This chain joins TRBV1 and TRBJ2-3; TRBD2, the D gene given by the table, was not confirmed from the DNA. TRBV1 is an annotated pseudogene. The CDR3 has 15 residues.

The V call is TRBV18, the J call TRBJ1-4, with TRBD1 matching 8 bases. CDR1 is KGHSH and CDR2 is LQKENI in the germline V gene. V lost 6 bases, J lost 8 bases, and 11 bases stayed unmatched. The CDR3 has 15 residues. The CDR3 sequence: CASSRRQGREEKLFF. CDR3 in DNA: TGTGCCAGCTCCCGCCGACAGGGGCGGGAGGAAAAACTGTTTTTT.

This chain joins TRBV28 and TRBJ2-7, with D tentatively TRBD2 (5 bases). In germline, CDR1 is MDHEN, CDR2 SYDVKM. This CDR3 spans 12 amino acids. The V and J ends lost 5 bases and 12 bases respectively, with 17 bases between them. Here the CDR3 reads CASSGVERKPYF. CDR3 DNA: TGTGCCAGCAGTGGGGTGGAGCGGAAGCCGTACTTC.

As DNA, the CDR3 is TGTGCCAGCAATAAGGGACAAATTAAATACAATGAGCAGTTCTTC. This codes for CASNKGQIKYNEQFF. V usage is TRBV2 and J usage is TRBJ2-1, with D possibly TRBD1 on 6 matching bases. The CDR3 runs 15 residues. Germline V lookup: CDR1 SNHLY, CDR2 FYNNEI. V lost 7 bases, J lost 4 bases, and 17 bases lay in between.

The chain combines TRBV19 with TRBJ1-5; D ambiguous. With 5 bases removed from V and 10 bases from J, the gap between germline ends came to 15 bases. The length of the CDR3 is 13 residues. Looked up from germline, CDR1 is LNHDA and CDR2 is SQIVND (reference sequence). The CDR3 here is CASSSRGFSPQHF. CDR3 in DNA: TGTGCCAGTAGTTCCCGGGGTTTCTCCCCCCAGCATTTT.

The chain is built from TRBV28 and TRBJ2-7; maybe TRBD1 (7 bases). The CDR3 is 16 amino acids. Deletions cut 5 bases from V and 0 bases from J, with 17 bases between. Germline CDR1 is MDHEN and CDR2 is SYDVKM. In DNA, the CDR3 is TGTGCCAGCAGTACGCAGGGGGGTCGCTTCTCCTACGAGCAGTACTTC. This sequence encodes CASSTQGGRFSYEQYF.

This clone was counted once. This sequence joins TRBV4-1 and TRBJ2-7; a weak D match, TRBD1 (6 bases). The CDR3 is 14 amino acids. Germline V gene lookup returns CDR1 MGHRA and CDR2 YSYEKL. V dropped 5 bases and J dropped 1 base, with 12 bases sitting between them. The CDR3 loop reads CASSSGVISYEQYF. CDR3 in DNA: TGCGCCAGCAGCTCAGGGGTAATATCCTACGAGCAGTACTTC.

This clone was recorded a few times. The J gene is TRBJ1-2, the V gene TRBV30; D may be TRBD1 (5 bases). The CDR3 has 14 amino acids. CDR1 GTSNPN and CDR2 SVGIG come from the germline V gene (reference sequence). Deletions cut 4 bases from V and 2 bases from J, with 14 bases between. This CDR3 reads CAWTAGDRNYGYTF. The CDR3 region has the DNA TGTGCCTGGACCGCGGGGGACCGAAACTATGGCTACACCTTC.

This chain links TRBV7-9 with TRBJ1-4; unclear D gene. Germline CDR1 is SEHNR and CDR2 is FQNEAQ (reference sequence). The germline V and J ends were trimmed by 2 bases and 8 bases, with 15 bases remaining between them. CDR3 length equals 15 residues. CDR3 bases: TGTGCCAGCAGCTTAAATCTGGCTGGAGCCGAAAAACTGTTTTTT. Its protein is CASSLNLAGAEKLFF.

The J gene is TRBJ2-7, the V gene TRBV4-2; the D gene is possibly TRBD2 (6 bases). The germline V gene has CDR1 LGHNA and CDR2 YNFKEQ. This CDR3 has 14 residues. V gave up 1 base and J gave up 5 bases, with 12 bases separating them. This chain's CDR3 is CASSQGGVGDEQYF. The CDR3 coding sequence is TGTGCCAGCAGCCAAGGGGGGGTAGGGGACGAGCAGTACTTC.

The rearrangement uses TRBV7-2 and TRBJ2-3; D possibly corresponds to TRBD2 (7 bases). This CDR3 is built from 16 residues. Trimming removed 0 bases at V and 4 bases at J, with 14 bases between. Germline V gene data show CDR1 as SGHTA and CDR2 as FQGNSA. CDR3 residues: CASSLAPRGAADTQYF. The CDR3 DNA is TGTGCCAGCAGCTTAGCGCCTCGGGGGGCTGCAGATACGCAGTATTTT.

This rearrangement joins TRBV1 to TRBJ2-3; TRBD2 is taken as the D call from the table, unchecked against the DNA. TRBV1 is termed a pseudogene. The CDR3 is 20 residues long. The CDR3 sequence is CTSSQDNGLAGIYSTDTQYF. In DNA, the CDR3 is TGCACCAGCAGCCAAGACAACGGACTAGCGGGAATCTATAGCACAGATACGCAGTATTTT.